Listed below are T cell receptor beta chains from one sample, sequenced in a study of control samples from healthy donors and cancer patients. The protocol was immunoSEQ multiplex PCR, while the TCRdb copy is restricted to in-frame clones and leaves out a portion. The top ten hold over 1.2% of the sample, which has under 200,000 clones, 91% seen once. The sample comprised blood. These receptors were collected from a woman aged 30 to 39 in good health. CDR3s include the opening cysteine and the closing phenylalanine or tryptophan.

>TRBJ1-1|TRBV29-1
CSVTKGGNTEAFF
>TRBJ1-5|TRBV6-1
CASSEAGGNQPQHF
>TRBJ2-3|TRBV2
CASRPKGLAGITDTQYF
>TRBJ1-2|TRBV5-1
CASSLSTQNYGYTF
>TRBJ2-1|TRBV9
CASSSSGGAGNEQFF
>TRBJ2-5|TRBV28
CASSSGQGGAKTQYF
>TRBJ2-1|TRBV12-3/TRBV12-4
CASSLGLYNEQFF
>TRBJ2-2|TRBV3-1/TRBV3-2
CASSQGQGAGELFF
>TRBJ1-5|TRBV19
CASSKDRAPLPNQPQHF
>TRBJ2-7|TRBV7-3
CASSRTPSYEQYF
>TRBJ1-2|TRBV29-1
CSVERTAESYTF
>TRBJ2-1|TRBV9
CASSPGTSGRDEQFF
>TRBJ2-7|TRBV6-5
CASSYRGSYEQYF
>TRBJ1-5|TRBV15
CATSRDRGLNQPQHF
>TRBJ1-2|TRBV7-2
CASSLGAGTNYGYTF
>TRBJ1-1|TRBV19
CASSPGQGNTEAFF
>TRBJ2-7|TRBV18
CASSPLGTYEQYF
>TRBJ2-1|TRBV2
CASSRDRAAQFF
>TRBJ2-3|TRBV5-1
CASSLASGPSTDTQYF
>TRBJ1-5|TRBV15
CATSSAILFKPQHF
>TRBJ2-4|TRBV7-2
CASSLDRGQNIQYF
>TRBJ1-1|TRBV25-1
CASSDDPPSEAFF
>TRBJ2-7|TRBV2
CASSGTPYEQYF
>TRBJ2-1|TRBV15
CATSRDRGFNEQFF
>TRBJ1-3|TRBV9
CASSVSSGNTIYF
>TRBJ1-4|TRBV4-1
CASSQADRALATNEKLFF
>TRBJ2-3|TRBV12-3/TRBV12-4
CASSLEGYTQYF
>TRBJ2-3|TRBV28
CASSSRTATSGRADTQYF
>TRBJ1-5|TRBV4-1
CASSQAGQEQPQHF
>TRBJ1-1|TRBV4-2
CASSPGQGNTEAFF
>TRBJ2-3|TRBV10-1
CASSEYANGMTDTQYF
>TRBJ2-5|TRBV15
CATSRVLVGETQYF
>TRBJ1-1|TRBV18
CASSDTGVTEAFF
>TRBJ1-1|TRBV5-4
CASSLIARGNTEAFF
>TRBJ1-2|TRBV4-2
CASSQDSVIYGYTF
>TRBJ1-3|TRBV28
CASSPGRISGNTIYF
>TRBJ1-1|TRBV7-9
CASSLAREAEAFF
>TRBJ1-2|TRBV9
CASSTYYGYTF
>TRBJ2-2|TRBV25-1
CASSDTGTATGELFF
>TRBJ1-6|TRBV19
CASSISGNSPLHF
>TRBJ1-2|TRBV9
CASSGQGYGYTF
>TRBJ1-2|TRBV6-5
CASSTGTGNYGYTF
>TRBJ2-5|TRBV5-1
CASSLGASGGAQETQYF
>TRBJ2-1|TRBV7-3
CASSAGYNEQFF
>TRBJ2-3|TRBV7-6
CASSLGTLRTDTQYF
>TRBJ1-5|TRBV30
CAWRQGPNQPQHF
>TRBJ2-1|TRBV6-6
CASSYMGEQFF
>TRBJ1-3|TRBV28
CASSLRYSGNTIYF
>TRBJ2-1|TRBV2
CASSEVLAGNNEQFF
>TRBJ2-4|TRBV4-1
CASSQGRGDGKNIQYF
>TRBJ2-1|TRBV2
CANTLAGKNEQFF
>TRBJ2-1|TRBV2
CASSEAREQFF
>TRBJ2-7|TRBV27
CASSLGGDYEQYF
>TRBJ2-5|TRBV4-1
CASSQGGMETQYF
>TRBJ2-7|TRBV7-9
CASSLVSGYEQYF
>TRBJ1-1|TRBV29-1
CSVEGTGVTEAFF
>TRBJ2-7|TRBV15
CATSRDRDFPYEQYF